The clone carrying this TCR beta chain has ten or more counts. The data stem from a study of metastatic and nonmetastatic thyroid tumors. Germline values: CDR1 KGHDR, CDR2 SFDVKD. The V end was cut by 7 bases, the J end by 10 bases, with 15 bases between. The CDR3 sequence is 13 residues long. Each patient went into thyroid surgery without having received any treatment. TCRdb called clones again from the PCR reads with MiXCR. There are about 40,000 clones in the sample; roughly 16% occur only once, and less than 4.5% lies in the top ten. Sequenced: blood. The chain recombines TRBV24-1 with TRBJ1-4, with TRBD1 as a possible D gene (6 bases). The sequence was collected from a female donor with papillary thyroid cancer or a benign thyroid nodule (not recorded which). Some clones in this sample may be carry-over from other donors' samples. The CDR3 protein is CATSDRTGTKLFF. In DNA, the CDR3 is TGTGCCACCAGCGACCGCACAGGGACAAAACTGTTTTTT.